Below, 27 T cell receptor beta chains from the same sample are listed, as sequenced in a study of CD8+ T cells in alopecia areata. Peripheral blood and lesional scalp punch biopsies were taken from alopecia areata patients. Following extraction, RNA underwent reverse transcription to cDNA, which served as the sequencing template. Sequenced by immunoSEQ multiplex PCR; TCRdb stores in-frame clones only, minus some. The sample holds roughly 16,000 clones; approximately 54% are singletons and the top ten take around 12%. Material: skin. These receptors were obtained from a human donor with alopecia areata.

V usage is TRBV5-1 and J usage is TRBJ1-2; weak D call: TRBD1 (6 bases). Deletions cut 2 bases from V and 2 bases from J, with 19 bases between. The CDR3 covers 17 residues. Looked up from germline, CDR1 is SGHRS and CDR2 is YFSETQ. Written as DNA, the CDR3 is TGCGCCAGCAGCTTCAGGGGCGCGAGAACAGCGAACTATGGCTACACCTTC. Protein: CASSFRGARTANYGYTF.

V and J are TRBV5-1 and TRBJ2-1; D unclear. This CDR3 is built from 15 residues. CDR1 is SGHRS and CDR2 is YFSETQ in the germline V gene. V lost 0 bases and J lost 10, with 17 bases in between. Here the CDR3 reads CASSLVHLEQEEQFF. CDR3 DNA sequence: TGCGCCAGCAGCTTGGTGCACTTGGAGCAGGAGGAGCAGTTCTTC.

The chain links TRBV11-1 to TRBJ2-7, with 8 bases identical to TRBD2. Unmatched junction bases numbered 12, after V lost 2 bases and J lost 6 bases. CDR1 is SGHAT, CDR2 FQDESV, per germline (reference sequence). This CDR3 has 16 residues. CDR3 protein: CASSLFIAGGLVEQYF. CDR3 bases: TGTGCCAGCAGCTTATTTATTGCGGGAGGTCTTGTCGAGCAGTACTTC.

This sequence joins TRBV18 and TRBJ2-6; 12 bases agree with TRBD1. In germline, CDR1 is KGHSH, CDR2 LQKENI. J lost 5 bases, V lost 2 bases, and 7 bases had no gene match. The CDR3 totals 18 residues. DNA for the CDR3: TGTGCCAGCTCACCAAGGGACAGGGGGCGCTTCTGGGCCAACGTCCTGACTTTC. This codes for CASSPRDRGRFWANVLTF.

The chain has TRBV4-1 and TRBJ2-7; 10 bases fit TRBD1. The CDR3 loop spans 14 amino acids. V shed 5 bases and J 3 bases; nucleotides not matched to a gene: 4. Per germline, CDR1 MGHRA and CDR2 YSYEKL. CDR3: CASSARTGGYEQYF. The CDR3 DNA sequence: TGCGCCAGCAGCGCAAGGACAGGGGGCTACGAGCAGTACTTC.

The chain is built from TRBV19 and TRBJ2-5; tentative D call: TRBD2 (6 bases). V lost 3 bases to trimming and J lost 3 bases, with 26 bases between them. The CDR3 totals 19 residues. Germline V gene lookup returns CDR1 LNHDA and CDR2 SQIVND (reference sequence). This CDR3 reads CASSIQHGRWRDAKETQYF. The CDR3 region has the DNA TGTGCCAGTAGTATCCAACATGGGCGTTGGCGGGACGCGAAAGAGACCCAGTACTTC.

V is TRBV5-1 and J is TRBJ2-1; TRBD2 agrees at 7 bases. Germline-derived CDR1 and CDR2 are SGHRS and YFSETQ. The CDR3 length is 14 residues. V shed 9 bases, J shed 5 bases, and the junction held 11 bases outside the gene matches. This chain's CDR3 is CATAPGLIDNEQFF. The CDR3 DNA sequence: TGCGCCACCGCACCGGGACTAATAGACAATGAGCAGTTCTTC.

CDR3 sequence: CATLPLSLEGDTDTQYF. DNA of the CDR3: TGTGCCACCCTCCCCCTCTCTTTAGAAGGGGACACAGATACGCAGTATTTT. This rearrangement joins TRBV28 to TRBJ2-3; D perhaps matches TRBD1 (5 bases). Between the trimmed V and J ends, which lost 10 bases and 2 bases, there was a span of 25 bases. The CDR3 has 17 residues. CDR1 and CDR2 (germline): MDHEN, SYDVKM.

This chain joins TRBV6-6 and TRBJ2-7; D perhaps matches TRBD2 (5 bases). The CDR3 is 15 amino acids. CDR1 and CDR2 (germline): MNHNY, SVGAGI (reference sequence). V was trimmed by 0 bases and J by 6 bases, leaving 15 bases between them. In nucleotides, the CDR3 is TGTGCCAGCAGTTACTCAGCGGTCGATGCCCGCGAGCAGTACTTC. Translating it yields CASSYSAVDAREQYF.

The chain links TRBV28 to TRBJ1-2; D remains unclear. V lost 9 bases and J 3 bases, leaving 5 bases between the germline ends. The CDR3 covers 10 residues. The germline V gene has CDR1 MDHEN and CDR2 SYDVKM. CDR3 protein: CASGHYGYTF. The CDR3 DNA reads TGTGCCAGTGGGCACTATGGCTACACCTTC.

The rearrangement links TRBV7-9 to TRBJ2-7; 7 bases are a match to TRBD2. The CDR3 has 15 residues. V lost 1 base, J lost 4 bases, and 7 bases stayed unmatched. Per the germline V gene, CDR1 is SEHNR and CDR2 is FQNEAQ (reference sequence). The CDR3 sequence is CASSLVSAGRYEQYF. The CDR3 nucleotides are TGTGCCAGCAGCTTAGTGTCGGCCGGGAGGTACGAGCAGTACTTC.

V gene TRBV6-5 combines with J gene TRBJ2-3; D call uncertain. Germline V gene lookup returns CDR1 MNHEY and CDR2 SVGAGI. The germline V and J ends were trimmed by 2 bases and 4 bases, with 13 bases remaining between them. CDR3 size: 15 residues. As DNA, the CDR3 is TGTGCCAGCAGTTACACGGGCCCAGCACCAGATACGCAGTATTTT. Translation gives CASSYTGPAPDTQYF.

The J gene is TRBJ2-1, the V gene TRBV19; TRBD1 is a possible D gene (9 bases). This CDR3 region has 21 residues. Trimming left V 7 bases short and J 12 bases short, with 43 bases between. The V gene's germline CDR1 is LNHDA and CDR2 SQIVND (reference sequence). This chain's CDR3 is CASTSRSGGQGDYFRQSAQFF. For the CDR3, the DNA is TGTGCCAGTACCTCACGGAGCGGGGGACAGGGAGACTACTTTCGCCAATCAGCGCAGTTCTTC.

This clone has just a few counts. The V gene is TRBV7-9, the J gene TRBJ1-2, with D possibly being TRBD1 (6 bases). V gave up 5 bases and J gave up 3 bases, with 13 bases separating them. The germline gives CDR1 SEHNR, CDR2 FQNEAQ (reference sequence). The CDR3 runs 14 residues. DNA for the CDR3: TGTGCCAGCAGCCGGAACGGGACACACTATGGCTACACCTTC. This codes for CASSRNGTHYGYTF. The full variable domain, its missing parts supplied by reference TRBV7-9 and TRBJ1-2, is DTGVSQNPRHKITKRGQNVTFRCDPISEHNRLYWYRQTLGQGPEFLTYFQNEAQLEKSRLLSDRFSAERPKGSFSTLEIQRTEQGDSAMYLCASSRNGTHYGYTFGSGTRLTVV.

V usage is TRBV7-7 and J usage is TRBJ2-5; 8 positions agree with TRBD2. The CDR3 runs to 15 residues. Germline-derived CDR1 and CDR2 are SSHAT and FNYEAQ (reference sequence). CDR3 in amino acids: CASSPGGPAKETQYF. The CDR3 nucleotides are TGTGCTAGCTCCCCGGGAGGGCCTGCAAAAGAGACCCAGTACTTC.

J is TRBJ2-5 and V is TRBV14; D call uncertain. Germline assignment: CDR1 SGHDN and CDR2 FVKESK. The V end lost 1 base, the J end lost 7 bases, and 13 bases lay between the germline ends. The CDR3 is made up of 14 amino acids. The CDR3 DNA is TGTGCCAGCAGCCAAGTCGTCCTCATGTCGACCCAGTACTTC. Its translation: CASSQVVLMSTQYF.

This clone appeared a few times. The rearrangement joins TRBV2 to TRBJ1-4; maybe TRBD1 (6 bases). This CDR3 spans 16 amino acids. Per the germline V gene, CDR1 is SNHLY and CDR2 is FYNNEI. The germline V and J ends were trimmed by 0 bases and 4 bases, with 12 bases remaining between them. The CDR3 reads CASSEAGAGVNEKLFF. The CDR3 coding sequence is TGTGCCAGCAGTGAAGCGGGGGCGGGGGTTAATGAAAAACTGTTTTTT. Using reference TRBV2 and TRBJ1-4 for the parts outside the CDR3, the full variable domain is EPEVTQTPSHQVTQMGQEVILRCVPISNHLYFYWYRQILGQKVEFLVSFYNNEISEKSEIFDDQFSVERPDGSNFTLKIRSTKLEDSAMYFCASSEAGAGVNEKLFFGSGTQLSVL.

The rearrangement joins TRBV6-6 to TRBJ2-7, with a tentative D call TRBD1 (6 bases). The V and J ends lost 2 bases and 4 bases respectively, with 12 bases between them. CDR1 MNHNY and CDR2 SVGAGI come from the germline V gene (reference sequence). The CDR3 totals 14 residues. The CDR3 sequence is CASSYRKGQYEQYF. The CDR3 coding sequence is TGTGCCAGCAGTTACAGGAAAGGACAGTACGAGCAGTACTTC.

V and J are TRBV19 and TRBJ2-7, with TRBD1 as a possible D gene (9 bases). Trimming stripped 3 bases from V and 3 bases from J, with 18 bases between. The length of the CDR3 is 16 residues. Germline CDR1 LNHDA, CDR2 SQIVND (reference sequence). The CDR3 DNA reads as TGTGCCAGTAGTATCGGGGGGGGACAGGGCCTCTACGAGCAGTACTTC. Translation: CASSIGGGQGLYEQYF.

The chain uses TRBV6-5 and TRBJ2-1, with TRBD2 identical over 9 bases. Germline loops: CDR1 MNHEY, CDR2 SVGAGI. Germline trimming cut 3 bases from V and 10 bases from J; bases unmatched to any gene: 13. CDR3 size: 16 residues. This CDR3 is CASSYRSAGGPGEQFF. DNA for the CDR3: TGTGCCAGCAGTTATAGATCGGCGGGAGGGCCTGGGGAGCAGTTCTTC.

The chain is built from TRBV5-8 and TRBJ1-5; 9 bases line up with TRBD1. Germline assignment: CDR1 SGHTS and CDR2 YDEGEE. The CDR3 has 17 amino acids. With V trimmed by 4 bases and J by 4 bases, 12 bases remained unmatched. CDR3 sequence: CASSPDRGRVRNQPQHF. The CDR3 DNA reads TGTGCCAGCAGCCCGGACAGGGGAAGGGTACGGAATCAGCCCCAGCATTTT.

The chain combines TRBV14 with TRBJ2-1; D uncertain. The CDR3 runs 17 residues. V lost 1 base and J lost 1, with 14 bases in between. CDR1 and CDR2 (germline): SGHDN, FVKESK. The CDR3 region is CASSQVSGKSSYNEQFF. CDR3 nucleotide sequence: TGTGCCAGCAGCCAAGTGTCCGGTAAATCATCCTACAATGAGCAGTTCTTC.

The rearrangement joins TRBV7-8 to TRBJ2-2, with 12 bases matching TRBD2. Germline trimming cut 6 bases from V and 6 bases from J; bases unmatched to any gene: 8. This CDR3 spans 16 amino acids. Germline V lookup: CDR1 SGHVS, CDR2 FQNEAQ. This chain's CDR3 is CASSRGLAGRAGELFF. In nucleotides, the CDR3 is TGTGCCAGCAGTCGAGGACTAGCGGGAAGGGCCGGGGAGCTGTTTTTT.

The V call is TRBV7-6, the J call TRBJ2-3; D not certain. Germline V gene data show CDR1 as SGHVS and CDR2 as FNYEAQ. V lost 1 base and J 3 bases, leaving 8 bases between the germline ends. The CDR3 loop spans 14 amino acids. The DNA of the CDR3 is TGTGCCAGCAGCTTAGACCCTAGAACAGATACGCAGTATTTT. Its protein is CASSLDPRTDTQYF.

This chain connects TRBV19 to TRBJ1-1, with D possibly TRBD1 on 6 matching bases. The germline gives CDR1 LNHDA, CDR2 SQIVND (reference sequence). The CDR3 is 15 residues long. Trimming left V 4 bases short and J 6 bases short, with 18 bases between. DNA of the CDR3: TGTGCCAGTAGTACCCCTACGGGGGCGATCGCTGAAGCTTTCTTT. This codes for CASSTPTGAIAEAFF. Looking up the rest from reference TRBV19 and TRBJ1-1 gives the full variable domain: DGGITQSPKYLFRKEGQNVTLSCEQNLNHDAMYWYRQDPGQGLRLIYYSQIVNDFQKGDIAEGYSVSREKKESFPLTVTSAQKNPTAFYLCASSTPTGAIAEAFFGQGTRLTVV.

The V and J genes are TRBV27 and TRBJ2-3; 8 bases match TRBD1. The CDR3 sequence is 13 residues long. Trimming at V came to 1 base and at J to 6 bases, leaving 0 bases not matched to a gene. The germline V gene encodes CDR1 MNHEY and CDR2 SMNVEV (reference sequence). DNA of the CDR3: TGTGCCAGCAGTTTATACAGGGGGGATACGCAGTATTTT. Translation: CASSLYRGDTQYF.

The gene calls are TRBV20-1 and TRBJ2-5, with D hard to call. This CDR3 comprises 10 residues. V was cut by 3 bases and J by 5 bases, with 4 bases left in between. Germline assignment: CDR1 DFQATT and CDR2 SNEGSKA (reference sequence). In DNA form, the CDR3 reads TGCAGTGCTAGGGGGGAGACCCAGTACTTC. Its protein product is CSARGETQYF.